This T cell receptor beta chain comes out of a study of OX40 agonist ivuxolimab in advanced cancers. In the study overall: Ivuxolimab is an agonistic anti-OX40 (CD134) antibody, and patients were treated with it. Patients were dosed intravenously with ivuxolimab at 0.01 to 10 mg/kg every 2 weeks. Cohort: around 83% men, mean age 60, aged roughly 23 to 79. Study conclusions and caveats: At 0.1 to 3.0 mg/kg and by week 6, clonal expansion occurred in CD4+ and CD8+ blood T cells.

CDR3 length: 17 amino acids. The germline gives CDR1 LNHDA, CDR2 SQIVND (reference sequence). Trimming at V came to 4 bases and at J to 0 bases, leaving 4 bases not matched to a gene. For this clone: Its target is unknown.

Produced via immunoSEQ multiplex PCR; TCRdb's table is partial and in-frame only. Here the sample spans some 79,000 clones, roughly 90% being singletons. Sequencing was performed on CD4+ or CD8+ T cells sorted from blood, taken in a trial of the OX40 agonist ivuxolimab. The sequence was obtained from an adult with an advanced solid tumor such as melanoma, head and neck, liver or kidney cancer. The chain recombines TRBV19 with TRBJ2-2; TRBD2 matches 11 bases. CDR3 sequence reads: CASSKGLAVTNTGELFF. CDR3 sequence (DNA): TGTGCCAGTAGTAAGGGACTAGCGGTAACGAACACCGGGGAGCTGTTTTTT.